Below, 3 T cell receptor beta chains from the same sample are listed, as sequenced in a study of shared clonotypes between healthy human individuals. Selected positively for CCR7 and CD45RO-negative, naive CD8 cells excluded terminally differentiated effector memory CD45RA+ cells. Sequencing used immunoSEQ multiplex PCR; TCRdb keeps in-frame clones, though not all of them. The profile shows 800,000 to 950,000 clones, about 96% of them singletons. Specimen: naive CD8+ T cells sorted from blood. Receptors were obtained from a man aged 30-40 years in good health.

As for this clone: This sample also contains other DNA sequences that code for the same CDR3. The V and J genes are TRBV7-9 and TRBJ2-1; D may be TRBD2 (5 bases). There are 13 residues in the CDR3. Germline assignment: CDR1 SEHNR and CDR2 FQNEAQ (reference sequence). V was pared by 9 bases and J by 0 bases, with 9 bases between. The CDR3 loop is CASSGSSYNEQFF. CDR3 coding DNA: TGTGCCAGTTCGGGGAGCTCCTACAATGAGCAGTTCTTC.

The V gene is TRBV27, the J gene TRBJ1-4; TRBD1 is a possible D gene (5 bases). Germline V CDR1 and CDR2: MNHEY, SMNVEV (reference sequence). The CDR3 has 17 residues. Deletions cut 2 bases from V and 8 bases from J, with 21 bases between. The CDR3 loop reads CASSLIQTAGVGEKLFF. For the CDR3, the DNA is TGTGCCAGCAGTTTAATCCAGACAGCCGGGGTTGGCGAAAAACTGTTTTTT. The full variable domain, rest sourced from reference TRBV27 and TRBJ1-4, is EAQVTQNPRYLITVTGKKLTVTCSQNMNHEYMSWYRQDPGLGLRQIYYSMNVEVTDKGDVPEGYKVSRKEKRNFPLILESPSPNQTSLYFCASSLIQTAGVGEKLFFGSGTQLSVL.

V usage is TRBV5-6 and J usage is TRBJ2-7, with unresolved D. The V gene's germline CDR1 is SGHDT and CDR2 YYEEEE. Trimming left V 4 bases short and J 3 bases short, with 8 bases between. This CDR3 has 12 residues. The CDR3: CASSTGDYEQYF. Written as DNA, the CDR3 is TGTGCCAGCAGCACGGGTGACTACGAGCAGTACTTC.